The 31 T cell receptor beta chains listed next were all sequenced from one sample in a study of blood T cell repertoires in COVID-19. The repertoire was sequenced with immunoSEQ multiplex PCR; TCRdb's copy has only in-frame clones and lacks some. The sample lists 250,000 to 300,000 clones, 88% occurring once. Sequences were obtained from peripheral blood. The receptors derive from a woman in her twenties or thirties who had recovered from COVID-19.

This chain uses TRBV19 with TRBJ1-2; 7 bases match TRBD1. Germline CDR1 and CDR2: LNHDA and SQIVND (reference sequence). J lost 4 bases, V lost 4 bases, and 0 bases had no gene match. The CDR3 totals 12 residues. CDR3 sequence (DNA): TGTGCCAGTAGTAGGGACAGCTATGGCTACACCTTC. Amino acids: CASSRDSYGYTF.

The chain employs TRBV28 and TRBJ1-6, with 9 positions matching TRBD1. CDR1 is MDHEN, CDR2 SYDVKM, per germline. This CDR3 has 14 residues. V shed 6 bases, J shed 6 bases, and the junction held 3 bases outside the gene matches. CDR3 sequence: CASRTGGSNSPLHF. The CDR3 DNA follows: TGTGCCAGCAGGACAGGGGGAAGTAATTCACCCCTCCACTTT.

CDR3 bases: TGTGCCAGCAGTTCCCGTGACTTAGAAGCTTTCTTT. It translates to CASSSRDLEAFF. The chain carries TRBV28 and TRBJ1-1, with D hard to call. Trimming removed 4 bases from V and 8 bases from J, with 11 bases in between. The germline CDR1 and CDR2 sequences are MDHEN and SYDVKM. CDR3 size: 12 residues.

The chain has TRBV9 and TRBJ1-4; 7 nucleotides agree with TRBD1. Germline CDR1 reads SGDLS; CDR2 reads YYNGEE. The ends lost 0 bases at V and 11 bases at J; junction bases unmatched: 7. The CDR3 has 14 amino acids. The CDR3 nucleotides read TGTGCCAGCAGCGTAGATCAGGGCAGGGGGAAACTGTTTTTT. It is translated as CASSVDQGRGKLFF.

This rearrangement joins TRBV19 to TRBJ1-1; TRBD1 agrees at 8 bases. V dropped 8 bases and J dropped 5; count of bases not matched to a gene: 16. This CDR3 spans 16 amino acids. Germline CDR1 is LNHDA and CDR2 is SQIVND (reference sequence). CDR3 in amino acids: CASGNAGGLMITEAFF. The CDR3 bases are TGTGCCAGTGGAAACGCAGGGGGCCTGATGATTACTGAAGCTTTCTTT.

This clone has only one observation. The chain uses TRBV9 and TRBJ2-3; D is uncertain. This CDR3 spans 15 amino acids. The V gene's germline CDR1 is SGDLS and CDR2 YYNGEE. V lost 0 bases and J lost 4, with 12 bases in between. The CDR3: CASSVDVSLSDTQYF. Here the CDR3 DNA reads TGTGCCAGCAGCGTAGATGTTAGTTTATCAGATACGCAGTATTTT.

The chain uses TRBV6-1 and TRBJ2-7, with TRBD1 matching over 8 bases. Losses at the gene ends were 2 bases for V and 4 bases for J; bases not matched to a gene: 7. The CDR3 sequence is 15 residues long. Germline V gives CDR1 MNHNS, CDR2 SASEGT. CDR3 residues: CASSERAGGVYEQYF. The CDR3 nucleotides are TGTGCCAGCAGTGAAAGGGCAGGGGGCGTATACGAGCAGTACTTC.

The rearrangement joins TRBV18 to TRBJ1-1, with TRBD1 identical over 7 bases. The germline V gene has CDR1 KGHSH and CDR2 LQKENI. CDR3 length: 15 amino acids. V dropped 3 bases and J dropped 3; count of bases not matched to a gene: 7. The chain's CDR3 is CASSPTGQSYTEAFF. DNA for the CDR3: TGTGCCAGCTCACCCACGGGACAGAGCTACACTGAAGCTTTCTTT.

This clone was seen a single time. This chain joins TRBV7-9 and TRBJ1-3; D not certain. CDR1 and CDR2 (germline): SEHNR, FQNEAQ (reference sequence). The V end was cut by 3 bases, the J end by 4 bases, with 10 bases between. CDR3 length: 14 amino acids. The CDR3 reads CASSLSEAGNTIYF. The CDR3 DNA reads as TGTGCCAGCAGCTTGAGCGAAGCCGGAAACACCATATATTTT.

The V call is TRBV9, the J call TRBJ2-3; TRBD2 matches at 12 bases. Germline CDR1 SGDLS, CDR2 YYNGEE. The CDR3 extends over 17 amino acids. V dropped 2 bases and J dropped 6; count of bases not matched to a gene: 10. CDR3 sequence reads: CASSVGLAGGLPDTQYF. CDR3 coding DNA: TGTGCCAGCAGCGTTGGGCTAGCGGGGGGGCTCCCTGATACGCAGTATTTT.

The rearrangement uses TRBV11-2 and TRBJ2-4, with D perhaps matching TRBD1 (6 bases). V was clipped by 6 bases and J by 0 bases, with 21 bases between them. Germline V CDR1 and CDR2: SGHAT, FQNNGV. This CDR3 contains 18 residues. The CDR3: CASSSGVVRELAKNIQYF. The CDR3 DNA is TGTGCCAGCAGTTCAGGGGTGGTTCGGGAACTAGCCAAAAACATTCAGTACTTC.

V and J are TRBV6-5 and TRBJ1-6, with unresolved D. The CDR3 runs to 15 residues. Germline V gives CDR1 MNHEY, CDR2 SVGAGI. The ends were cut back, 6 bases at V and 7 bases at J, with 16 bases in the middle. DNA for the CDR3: TGTGCCAGCAGCCGTCGACCATCCGGGAATTCACCCCTCCACTTT. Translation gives CASSRRPSGNSPLHF.

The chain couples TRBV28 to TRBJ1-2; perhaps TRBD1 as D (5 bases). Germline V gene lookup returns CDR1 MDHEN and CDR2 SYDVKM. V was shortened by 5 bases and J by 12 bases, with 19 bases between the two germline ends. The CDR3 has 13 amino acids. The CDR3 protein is CASSPQDRVWDTF. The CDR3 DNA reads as TGTGCCAGCAGTCCTCAAGACAGAGTCTGGGACACCTTC.

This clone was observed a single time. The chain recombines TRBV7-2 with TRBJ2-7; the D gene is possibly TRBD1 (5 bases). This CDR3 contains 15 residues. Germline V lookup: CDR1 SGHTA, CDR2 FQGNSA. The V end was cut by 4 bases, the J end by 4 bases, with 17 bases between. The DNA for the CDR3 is TGTGCCAGCAGCTATGCCGGAAACGCAGGGTACGAGCAGTACTTC. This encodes CASSYAGNAGYEQYF.

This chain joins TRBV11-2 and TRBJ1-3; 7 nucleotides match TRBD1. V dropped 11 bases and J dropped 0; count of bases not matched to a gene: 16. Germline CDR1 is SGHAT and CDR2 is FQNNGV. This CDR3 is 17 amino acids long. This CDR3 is CAVKGGKGASSGNTIYF. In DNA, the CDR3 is TGTGCCGTTAAAGGGGGAAAGGGGGCATCCTCTGGAAACACCATATATTTT.

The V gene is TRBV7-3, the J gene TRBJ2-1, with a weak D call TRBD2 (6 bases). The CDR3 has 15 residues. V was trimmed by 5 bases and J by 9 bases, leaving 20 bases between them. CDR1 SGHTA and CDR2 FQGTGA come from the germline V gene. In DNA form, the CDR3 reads TGTGCCAGCAGCCGCTCGGGGGACGGGCGGGTTGAGCAGTTCTTC. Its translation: CASSRSGDGRVEQFF.

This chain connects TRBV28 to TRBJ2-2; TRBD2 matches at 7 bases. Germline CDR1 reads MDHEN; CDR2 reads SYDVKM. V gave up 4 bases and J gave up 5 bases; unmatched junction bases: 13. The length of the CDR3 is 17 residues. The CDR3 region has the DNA TGTGCCAGCAGTTATGGCGGGGGAGCCGTCGGTACCGGGGAGCTGTTTTTT. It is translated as CASSYGGGAVGTGELFF. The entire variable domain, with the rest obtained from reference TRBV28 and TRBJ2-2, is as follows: DVKVTQSSRYLVKRTGEKVFLECVQDMDHENMFWYRQDPGLGLRLIYFSYDVKMKEKGDIPEGYSVSREKKERFSLILESASTNQTSMYLCASSYGGGAVGTGELFFGEGSRLTVL.

This CDR3 is CASSSPWGKRGGADTQYF. DNA of the CDR3: TGTGCCAGCAGTTCCCCCTGGGGTAAGCGGGGGGGTGCAGATACGCAGTATTTT. The chain carries TRBV27 and TRBJ2-3, with 10 nucleotides matching TRBD2. Germline loops: CDR1 MNHEY, CDR2 SMNVEV (reference sequence). V lost 4 bases, J lost 4 bases, and 14 bases stayed unmatched. The CDR3 covers 18 residues.

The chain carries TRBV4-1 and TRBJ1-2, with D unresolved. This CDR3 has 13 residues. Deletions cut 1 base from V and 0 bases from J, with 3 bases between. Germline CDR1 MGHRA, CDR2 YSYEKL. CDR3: CASSQGANYGYTF. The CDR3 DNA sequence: TGCGCCAGCAGCCAAGGAGCTAACTATGGCTACACCTTC.

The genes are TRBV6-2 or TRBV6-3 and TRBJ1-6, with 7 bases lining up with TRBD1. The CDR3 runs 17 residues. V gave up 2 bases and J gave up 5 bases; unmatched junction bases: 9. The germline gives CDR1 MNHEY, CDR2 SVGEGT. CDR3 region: CASSYGQVLADNSPLHF. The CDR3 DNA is TGTGCCAGCAGTTACGGACAGGTGCTGGCGGATAATTCACCCCTCCACTTT.

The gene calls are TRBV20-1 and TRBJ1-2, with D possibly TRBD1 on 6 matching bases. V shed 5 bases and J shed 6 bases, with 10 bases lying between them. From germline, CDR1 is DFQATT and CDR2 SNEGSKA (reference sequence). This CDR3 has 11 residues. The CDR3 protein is CSAQGQNGYTF. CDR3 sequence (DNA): TGCAGTGCTCAGGGGCAGAATGGCTACACCTTC.

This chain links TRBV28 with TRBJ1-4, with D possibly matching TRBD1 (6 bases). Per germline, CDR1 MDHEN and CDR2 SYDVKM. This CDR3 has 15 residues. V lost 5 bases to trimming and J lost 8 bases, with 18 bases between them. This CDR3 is CASSEVTGTGEKLFF. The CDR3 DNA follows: TGTGCCAGCAGTGAAGTAACAGGGACCGGGGAAAAACTGTTTTTT.

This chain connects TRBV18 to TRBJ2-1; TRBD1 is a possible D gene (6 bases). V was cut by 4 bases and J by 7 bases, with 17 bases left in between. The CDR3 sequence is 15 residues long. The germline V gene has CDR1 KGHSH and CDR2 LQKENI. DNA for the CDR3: TGTGCCAGCTCACATATACAGGGTACTCGGAATGAGCAGTTCTTC. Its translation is CASSHIQGTRNEQFF.

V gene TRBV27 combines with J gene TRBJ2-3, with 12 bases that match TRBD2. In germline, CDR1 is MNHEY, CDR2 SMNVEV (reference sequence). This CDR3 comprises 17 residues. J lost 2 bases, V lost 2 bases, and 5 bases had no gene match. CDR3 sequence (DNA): TGTGCCAGCAGTTTACTCGGGACTAGCGGGTTCACAGATACGCAGTATTTT. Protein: CASSLLGTSGFTDTQYF.

DNA for the CDR3: TGTGCCAGCAGCTCCGACCTAGCAAGGCCCCAGCATTTT. Translation: CASSSDLARPQHF. The chain links TRBV5-6 to TRBJ1-5, with D uncertain. Germline assignment: CDR1 SGHDT and CDR2 YYEEEE. Trimming pared 3 bases from V and 9 bases from J, leaving 13 bases between. The length of the CDR3 is 13 residues.

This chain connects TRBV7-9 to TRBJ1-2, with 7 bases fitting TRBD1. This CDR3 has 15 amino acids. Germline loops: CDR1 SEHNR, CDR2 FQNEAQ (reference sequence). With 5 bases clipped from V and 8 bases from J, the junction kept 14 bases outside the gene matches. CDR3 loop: CASSPGTASLSGYTF. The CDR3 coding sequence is TGTGCCAGCAGCCCGGGGACAGCCTCTCTATCCGGCTACACCTTC.

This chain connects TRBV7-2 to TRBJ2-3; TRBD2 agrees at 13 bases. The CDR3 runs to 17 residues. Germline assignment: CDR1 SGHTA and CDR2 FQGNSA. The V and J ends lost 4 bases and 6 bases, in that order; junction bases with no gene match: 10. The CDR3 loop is CASSSRTSGGPVDTQYF. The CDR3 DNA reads TGTGCCAGCAGCTCACGGACTAGCGGGGGCCCCGTGGATACGCAGTATTTT. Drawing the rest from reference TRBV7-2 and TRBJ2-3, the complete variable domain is GAGVSQSPSNKVTEKGKDVELRCDPISGHTALYWYRQSLGQGLEFLIYFQGNSAPDKSGLPSDRFSAERTGGSVSTLTIQRTQQEDSAVYLCASSSRTSGGPVDTQYFGPGTRLTVL.

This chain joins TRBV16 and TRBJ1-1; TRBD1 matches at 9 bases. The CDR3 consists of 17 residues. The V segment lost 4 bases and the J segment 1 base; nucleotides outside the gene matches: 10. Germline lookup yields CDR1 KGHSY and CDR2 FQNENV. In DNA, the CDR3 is TGTGCCAGCAGCCTCTTCACCGGGACAGGGACGAACACTGAAGCTTTCTTT. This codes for CASSLFTGTGTNTEAFF.

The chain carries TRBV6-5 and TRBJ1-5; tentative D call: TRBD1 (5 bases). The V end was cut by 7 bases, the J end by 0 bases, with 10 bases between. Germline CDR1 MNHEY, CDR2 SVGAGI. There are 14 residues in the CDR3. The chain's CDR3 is CASTPRDSNQPQHF. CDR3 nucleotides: TGTGCCAGCACCCCCAGGGATAGCAATCAGCCCCAGCATTTT.

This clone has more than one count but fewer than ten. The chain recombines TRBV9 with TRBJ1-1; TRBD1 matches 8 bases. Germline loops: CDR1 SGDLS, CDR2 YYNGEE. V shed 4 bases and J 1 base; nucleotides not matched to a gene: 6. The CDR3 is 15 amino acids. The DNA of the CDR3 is TGTGCCAGCAGCCCCCACAGGGGGGAGAACACTGAAGCTTTCTTT. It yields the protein CASSPHRGENTEAFF.

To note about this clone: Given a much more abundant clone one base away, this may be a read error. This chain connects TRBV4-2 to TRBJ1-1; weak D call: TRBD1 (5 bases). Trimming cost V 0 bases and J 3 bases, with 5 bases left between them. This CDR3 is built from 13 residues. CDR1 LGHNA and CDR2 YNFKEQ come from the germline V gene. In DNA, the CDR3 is TGTGCCAGCAGCCAAGACAGGGACACTGAAGCTTTCTTT. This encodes CASSQDRDTEAFF.